These T cell receptor beta chains were read from a single sample in a study of long-term antiretroviral therapy in people with HIV. Libraries were prepared by immunoSEQ multiplex PCR; TCRdb keeps only in-frame clonotypes and omits some of them. The sample holds some 16,000 clones; about 88% are singletons and the top ten take roughly 5%. Specimen: unsorted PBMCs, collected 0.5 years after starting antiretroviral therapy. All receptors derive from a woman in her thirties or forties with HIV. CDR3s include the opening cysteine and the closing phenylalanine or tryptophan. Fields, in order: V gene, J gene, clone size, D gene, CDR3 protein, CDR3 DNA. D genes are given only for firm matches. Clone size is given for some rows only: seen once, a few or many times, or a class if the clone is expanded.

V gene: TRBV4-2; J gene: TRBJ2-7; clone size: .; D gene: TRBD2; CDR3 protein: CASSQEAGLADYEQYF; CDR3 DNA: TGTGCCAGCAGCCAAGAAGCGGGACTAGCGGACTACGAGCAGTACTTC
V gene: TRBV14; J gene: TRBJ2-3; clone size: .; D gene: .; CDR3 protein: CASSQEWVTGSLQYF; CDR3 DNA: TGTGCCAGCAGCCAAGAATGGGTTACCGGGAGCTTGCAGTATTTT
V gene: TRBV11-2; J gene: TRBJ1-2; clone size: .; D gene: TRBD1; CDR3 protein: CASSLIRTGGGSNYGYTF; CDR3 DNA: TGTGCCAGCAGCTTAATACGGACAGGGGGAGGTAGTAACTATGGCTACACCTTC
V gene: TRBV7-9; J gene: TRBJ1-4; clone size: .; D gene: TRBD1; CDR3 protein: CASSAGQGFSEKLFF; CDR3 DNA: TGTGCCAGCAGCGCGGGACAGGGGTTTAGTGAAAAACTGTTTTTT
V gene: TRBV27; J gene: TRBJ2-1; clone size: .; D gene: .; CDR3 protein: CASSSPLGDEQFF; CDR3 DNA: TGTGCCAGCAGTTCGCCCTTGGGTGATGAGCAGTTCTTC
V gene: TRBV1; J gene: TRBJ2-7; clone size: .; D gene: .; CDR3 protein: CTSSQGPWTNRYEQYF; CDR3 DNA: TGCACCAGCAGCCAAGGCCCCTGGACGAACCGCTACGAGCAGTACTTC
V gene: TRBV10-3; J gene: TRBJ2-2; clone size: .; D gene: TRBD1; CDR3 protein: CAISGQGSYHTGELFF; CDR3 DNA: TGTGCCATCAGTGGACAGGGGTCGTACCACACCGGGGAGCTGTTTTTT
V gene: TRBV7-8; J gene: TRBJ2-3; clone size: .; D gene: .; CDR3 protein: CASSTRDGTDTQYF; CDR3 DNA: TGTGCCAGCAGCACCCGGGACGGCACAGATACGCAGTATTTT
V gene: TRBV4-1; J gene: TRBJ2-1; clone size: .; D gene: TRBD2; CDR3 protein: CASSQETGGTYNEQFF; CDR3 DNA: TGCGCCAGCAGCCAAGAAACGGGAGGAACCTACAATGAGCAGTTCTTC
V gene: TRBV7-9; J gene: TRBJ2-3; clone size: .; D gene: TRBD2; CDR3 protein: CASSFGTRADTQYF; CDR3 DNA: TGTGCCAGCAGCTTCGGGACTAGGGCAGATACGCAGTATTTT
V gene: TRBV29-1; J gene: TRBJ2-3; clone size: .; D gene: TRBD2; CDR3 protein: CSARGAELAGGSTDTQYF; CDR3 DNA: TGCAGCGCCCGCGGGGCAGAGCTAGCGGGAGGGAGCACAGATACGCAGTATTTT
V gene: TRBV18; J gene: TRBJ1-1; clone size: .; D gene: TRBD1; CDR3 protein: CASSFGQGALTEAFF; CDR3 DNA: TGTGCCAGCTCATTCGGACAGGGGGCTTTAACTGAAGCTTTCTTT
V gene: TRBV4-1; J gene: TRBJ2-1; clone size: .; D gene: .; CDR3 protein: CASSHPGSGPSGDEQFF; CDR3 DNA: TGCGCCAGCAGCCATCCCGGGTCGGGGCCCTCCGGGGATGAGCAGTTCTTC
V gene: TRBV5-1; J gene: TRBJ2-3; clone size: .; D gene: .; CDR3 protein: CASSLVTGSTDTQYF; CDR3 DNA: TGCGCCAGCAGCTTGGTGACAGGTAGCACAGATACGCAGTATTTT
V gene: TRBV7-8; J gene: TRBJ2-2; clone size: once; D gene: TRBD2; CDR3 protein: CASSLSGRGNTGELFF; CDR3 DNA: TGTGCCAGCAGCTTAAGCGGGAGGGGAAACACCGGGGAGCTGTTTTTT
V gene: TRBV10-3; J gene: TRBJ2-6; clone size: .; D gene: .; CDR3 protein: CAISELTGANVLTF; CDR3 DNA: TGTGCCATCAGTGAGCTAACTGGGGCCAACGTCCTGACTTTC
V gene: TRBV29-1; J gene: TRBJ1-2; clone size: .; D gene: .; CDR3 protein: CSGRDPDYGYTF; CDR3 DNA: TGCAGCGGCAGGGATCCAGACTATGGCTACACCTTC
V gene: TRBV19; J gene: TRBJ2-7; clone size: .; D gene: .; CDR3 protein: CASSTTGLPFYEQYF; CDR3 DNA: TGTGCCAGTAGTACCACAGGGTTACCATTCTACGAGCAGTACTTC
V gene: TRBV9; J gene: TRBJ2-1; clone size: .; D gene: TRBD2; CDR3 protein: CASSVGSSGYNEQFF; CDR3 DNA: TGTGCCAGCAGCGTTGGGTCTAGCGGCTACAATGAGCAGTTCTTC
V gene: TRBV27; J gene: TRBJ2-7; clone size: .; D gene: .; CDR3 protein: CASRDRSYEQYF; CDR3 DNA: TGTGCCAGCAGGGACAGATCCTACGAGCAGTACTTC
V gene: TRBV5-1; J gene: TRBJ2-1; clone size: .; D gene: TRBD2; CDR3 protein: CASSLPSGRASNEQFF; CDR3 DNA: TGCGCCAGCAGCTTGCCCAGCGGGAGGGCCAGCAATGAGCAGTTCTTC
V gene: TRBV5-8; J gene: TRBJ1-1; clone size: .; D gene: .; CDR3 protein: CASSQNDRMNTEAFF; CDR3 DNA: TGTGCCAGCAGCCAAAACGACAGGATGAACACTGAAGCTTTCTTT
V gene: TRBV10-1; J gene: TRBJ2-5; clone size: .; D gene: .; CDR3 protein: CASDHDPTRWTAQETQYF; CDR3 DNA: TGCGCCAGCGATCACGACCCGACCCGATGGACAGCTCAAGAGACCCAGTACTTC
V gene: TRBV19; J gene: TRBJ2-3; clone size: .; D gene: TRBD1; CDR3 protein: CASSISGTGGDTQYF; CDR3 DNA: TGTGCCAGTAGTATCTCCGGGACAGGGGGAGATACGCAGTATTTT